This TCR beta chain was captured in a study of OX40 agonist ivuxolimab in advanced cancers. For the wider study: Ivuxolimab was a fully human IgG2 agonistic monoclonal antibody targeting the costimulatory receptor OX40 (CD134). Intravenous ivuxolimab was administered to patients every 2 weeks at six dose levels: 0.01, 0.1, 0.3, 1.5, 3 and 10 mg/kg. Among the 52 dose-escalation patients, 19 had hepatocellular carcinoma, roughly 15 melanoma, 9 renal cell carcinoma and 9 head and neck cancer. In the dose-escalation cohort, 82.7% of patients were male, and the mean age was around 60 years, with a range of roughly 20 to 80. Prior anti-PD-1, anti-PD-L1 or anti-CTLA-4 therapy was permitted, and checkpoint inhibitors had been received by approximately 39% of dose-escalation patients. Partial responses occurred in three dose-escalation patients, of whom one had hepatocellular carcinoma and two had cutaneous melanoma. Peripheral TCRbeta sequencing aimed to test whether ivuxolimab altered TCR sequence diversity and caused clonal T-cell expansion. The paper reports the monotherapy dose-escalation portion (N of about 54 patients) of the phase I ivuxolimab trial.

The germline V gene gives CDR1 as SQVTM and CDR2 as ANQGSEA. Measured from the cysteine to the phenylalanine, the CDR3 is 14 residues long. The sequence is cut down to CDR3 DNA, 42 bases in frame from base 1. Germline trimming amounts to 6 bases on V and 0 bases on J, with 6 as the count of junction bases outside the gene matches. On the study overall, not on this receptor specifically: Partial responders in the 0.1-3.0 mg/kg groups had among the lowest normalized peripheral clonal expansion, especially among CD8+ T cells. After ivuxolimab, more expanded clones were found on average in CD8+ T cells than in CD4+ T cells. Low levels of normalized T-cell clonal expansion were also seen in some patients who did not respond. Antigen specificity was not determined for the clonally expanded peripheral T cells. At doses from 0.1 to 3.0 mg/kg, clonal expansion was seen in both CD4+ and CD8+ blood T cells between baseline and week 6.

For sequencing of the TCRbeta CDR3 region, genomic DNA was extracted from the sorted cells. The immunoSEQ Assay was used to sequence the TCRbeta CDR3 regions. TCRdb re-hosts the immuneACCESS table, in-frame sequences only. Its copies lack some clones; in the studies checked, an unresolved V gene accounts for under half of them, and the cause for the rest is not known. The sample includes 45,000 to 50,000 clones, with more than 65% observed a single time. Clones ranked in the top ten supply about 2.1% of the sample. Based on its abundance in the sample, this clone is medium-sized (0.01 to 0.1%). Its cognate antigen has yet to be identified. The input lacks base qualities; no much larger clone sits a single base away. Other DNA variants within this sample encode the same CDR3. Patients with a history of autoimmune disease or receiving systemic immunosuppression were excluded from the trial. Peripheral blood for TCR sequencing was collected from all dose cohorts at baseline, on cycle 4 day 1, and on cycle 7 day 1. Samples were obtained from an open-label, multicenter, first-in-human phase I dose-escalation trial of ivuxolimab. Adults with locally advanced or metastatic melanoma, renal cell carcinoma, hepatocellular carcinoma or head and neck squamous cell carcinoma were enrolled in the trial. Before TCR sequencing, CD4+ and CD8+ T cells were separately sorted from peripheral blood.

Recombination joined TRBV29-1 with TRBJ1-1, and 8 bases in between align with TRBD1. This material consisted of CD4+ or CD8+ T cells sorted from blood, taken in a trial of the OX40 agonist ivuxolimab. This TCR was sampled from an adult with an advanced solid tumor such as melanoma, head and neck, liver or kidney cancer. In nucleotide form, the sequence is TGCAGCGTGACACAGGGGGGGATGAACACTGAAGCTTTCTTT. Its protein product is CSVTQGGMNTEAFF.